The 14 T cell receptor beta chains below all came from one sample that was sequenced in a study of blood T cell repertoires in COVID-19. Method: immunoSEQ multiplex PCR; TCRdb's copy keeps in-frame clones and lacks some. The sample contains 250,000 to 300,000 clones, just under 90% of which appear only once. The sequencing input was peripheral blood. The receptors shown here come from a woman aged 25 to 39 with COVID-19, enrolled during active disease.

The CDR3 DNA reads TGTGCCAGCAGCACTGATAACTCTGGAAACACCATATATTTT. The encoded protein is CASSTDNSGNTIYF. This chain connects TRBV6-6 to TRBJ1-3; D gene uncertain. Per germline, CDR1 MNHNY and CDR2 SVGAGI (reference sequence). Trimming took 6 bases from V and 0 from J, leaving 9 bases between them. The CDR3 sequence is 14 residues long.

V and J are TRBV19 and TRBJ2-2, with 7 bases that match TRBD2. V lost 5 bases and J lost 5; bases outside the gene matches: 11. The CDR3 consists of 16 residues. Germline V lookup: CDR1 LNHDA, CDR2 SQIVND (reference sequence). CDR3 sequence (DNA): TGTGCCAGTAGTTTCCGACTAGCATCTAGGACCGGGGAGCTGTTTTTT. It encodes CASSFRLASRTGELFF.

The genes are TRBV27 and TRBJ1-6; D call uncertain. This CDR3 is built from 16 residues. Germline assignment: CDR1 MNHEY and CDR2 SMNVEV (reference sequence). V lost 2 bases and J lost 11, with 19 bases in between. CDR3 coding DNA: TGTGCCAGCAGTTTAAGCGTATCCCCCGGAGAGGCACCCCTCCACTTT. Translation gives CASSLSVSPGEAPLHF.

Regarding this clone: This sample includes further DNA sequences coding for the same CDR3. The rearrangement links TRBV4-1 to TRBJ2-5, with D possibly matching TRBD2 (5 bases). Trimming took 4 bases from V and 5 from J, leaving 11 bases between them. CDR3 length: 13 amino acids. From germline, CDR1 is MGHRA and CDR2 YSYEKL. CDR3 nucleotides: TGCGCCAGCAGCCTTCAAACGGGGGAGACCCAGTACTTC. It encodes CASSLQTGETQYF.

This chain joins TRBV20-1 and TRBJ1-3, with TRBD1 as a possible D gene (6 bases). In germline, CDR1 is DFQATT, CDR2 SNEGSKA (reference sequence). This CDR3 is built from 18 residues. Trimming took off 4 bases at V and 6 bases at J, with 28 bases between the two ends. DNA of the CDR3: TGCAGTGCTATTGAAACGCGGACAGTTGAGGGGTGGCTAAACACCATATATTTT. Translation: CSAIETRTVEGWLNTIYF.

This chain connects TRBV6-5 to TRBJ2-2; 7 positions agree with TRBD1. The CDR3 spans 15 residues. V was pared by 7 bases and J by 4 bases, with 9 bases of the junction left unmatched. CDR1 and CDR2 from the germline V gene are MNHEY and SVGAGI. The CDR3 loop reads CASTPGQAGTGELFF. The CDR3 nucleotides are TGTGCCAGCACGCCCGGACAGGCCGGCACCGGGGAGCTGTTTTTT.

This chain connects TRBV9 to TRBJ2-3; 10 nucleotides agree with TRBD2. Germline CDR1 SGDLS, CDR2 YYNGEE. Germline trimming cut 2 bases from V and 5 bases from J; bases unmatched to any gene: 11. The CDR3 runs to 17 residues. The CDR3 protein is CASSVEAGGFEGDTQYF. For the CDR3, the DNA is TGTGCCAGCAGCGTGGAAGCGGGGGGGTTCGAAGGAGATACGCAGTATTTT.

This clone was seen a few times. The V gene is TRBV5-1, the J gene TRBJ2-7; TRBD2 might be the D (5 bases). Germline CDR1 is SGHRS and CDR2 is YFSETQ. The CDR3 length is 14 residues. V gave up 4 bases and J gave up 6 bases, with 17 bases separating them. The CDR3 sequence: CASSLGGAEVEQYF. The CDR3 nucleotides are TGCGCCAGCAGCCTCGGAGGAGCGGAGGTCGAGCAGTACTTC.

The chain couples TRBV28 to TRBJ1-2; D is uncertain. The CDR3 runs to 14 residues. Trimming left V 0 bases short and J 4 bases short, with 9 bases between. Germline V lookup: CDR1 MDHEN, CDR2 SYDVKM. CDR3 residues: CASSLWETTYGYTF. For the CDR3, the DNA is TGTGCCAGCAGTTTATGGGAGACGACCTATGGCTACACCTTC.

J is TRBJ2-5 and V is TRBV28; 11 bases fit TRBD2. The CDR3 length is 15 residues. Trimming removed 5 bases from V and 7 bases from J; junction bases left unmatched: 9. Germline CDR1 and CDR2: MDHEN and SYDVKM. DNA for the CDR3: TGTGCCAGCAGTATTAGACTAGCGGGATTCATGACCCAGTACTTC. Encoded protein: CASSIRLAGFMTQYF.

V and J are TRBV28 and TRBJ1-2; weak D call: TRBD1 (5 bases). V lost 8 bases to trimming and J lost 5 bases, with 12 bases between them. The CDR3 contains 12 residues. Germline assignment: CDR1 MDHEN and CDR2 SYDVKM. The CDR3 bases are TGTGCCAGCCAGGGTACAAGTTATGGCTACACCTTC. Amino acid sequence: CASQGTSYGYTF.

This clone has only one observation. The chain is built from TRBV6-5 and TRBJ1-4; D possibly corresponds to TRBD1 (6 bases). Deletions cut 7 bases from V and 8 bases from J, with 14 bases between. This CDR3 is 13 amino acids long. Germline CDR1 reads MNHEY; CDR2 reads SVGAGI. CDR3 bases: TGTGCCAGCACATCCAGGGGTAGGGAAAAACTGTTTTTT. Translating gives CASTSRGREKLFF.

A few counts support this clone. The J gene is TRBJ2-1, the V gene TRBV5-4; 7 positions agree with TRBD2. The CDR3 is 15 amino acids. With V trimmed by 0 bases and J by 4 bases, 4 bases remained unmatched. Germline-derived CDR1 and CDR2 are SGHNT and YYREEE (reference sequence). The CDR3 DNA reads as TGTGCCAGCAGCTTGGGTGGCGGGGGATACAATGAGCAGTTCTTC. It encodes CASSLGGGGYNEQFF.

V is TRBV7-2 and J is TRBJ2-7, with 10 positions matching TRBD1. CDR1 is SGHTA, CDR2 FQGNSA, per germline. V was clipped by 4 bases and J by 4 bases; unmatched bases: 7. There are 15 residues in the CDR3. The CDR3 here is CASSSRDRGLYEQYF. CDR3 DNA: TGTGCCAGCAGCTCCCGGGACAGGGGATTGTACGAGCAGTACTTC.